This T cell receptor beta chain was sequenced in a study of blood T cell repertoires in COVID-19. Profiling relied on immunoSEQ multiplex PCR, and the TCRdb table lists in-frame clones only, not all of them. The table has over 400,000 clones, roughly 88% seen once. Germline V gene data show CDR1 as SGHDT and CDR2 as YYEEEE. This CDR3 is 16 amino acids long. J gave up 0 bases and V 3 bases, and 5 bases lay outside the gene matches. V and J are TRBV5-6 and TRBJ1-2, with 10 bases fitting TRBD1. The sample taken for sequencing was peripheral blood. The clonotype comes from a human donor in a cohort sampled during active COVID-19. CDR3 sequence (DNA): TGTGCCAGCAGCTCCGGGACAGGGGCCACTAACTATGGCTACACCTTC. This encodes CASSSGTGATNYGYTF.